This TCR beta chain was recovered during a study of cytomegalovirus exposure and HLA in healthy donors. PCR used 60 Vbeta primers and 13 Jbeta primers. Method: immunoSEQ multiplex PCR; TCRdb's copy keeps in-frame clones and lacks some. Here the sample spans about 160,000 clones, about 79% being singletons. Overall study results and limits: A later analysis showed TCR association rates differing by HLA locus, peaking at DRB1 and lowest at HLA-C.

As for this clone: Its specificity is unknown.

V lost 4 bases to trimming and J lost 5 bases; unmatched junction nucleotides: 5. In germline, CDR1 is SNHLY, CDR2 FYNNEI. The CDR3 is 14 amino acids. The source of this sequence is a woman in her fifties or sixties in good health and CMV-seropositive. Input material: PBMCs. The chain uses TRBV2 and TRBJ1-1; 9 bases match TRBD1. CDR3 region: CASSVQGAWTEAFF. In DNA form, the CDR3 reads TGTGCCAGCAGTGTACAGGGGGCGTGGACTGAAGCTTTCTTT.